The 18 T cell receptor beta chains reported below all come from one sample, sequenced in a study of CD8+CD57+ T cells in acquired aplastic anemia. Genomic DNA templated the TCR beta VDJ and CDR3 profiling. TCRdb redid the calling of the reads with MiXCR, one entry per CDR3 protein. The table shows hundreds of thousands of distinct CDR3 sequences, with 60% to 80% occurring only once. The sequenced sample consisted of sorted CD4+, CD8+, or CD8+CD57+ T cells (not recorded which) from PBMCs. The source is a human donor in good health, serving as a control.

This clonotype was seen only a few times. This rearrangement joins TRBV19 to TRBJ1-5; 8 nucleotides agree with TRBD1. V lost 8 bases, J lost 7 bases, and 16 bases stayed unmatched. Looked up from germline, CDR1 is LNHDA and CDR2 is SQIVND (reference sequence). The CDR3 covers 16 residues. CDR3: CASVKRTGSGGQPQHF. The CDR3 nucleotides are TGTGCCAGTGTGAAAAGGACAGGGTCAGGAGGACAGCCCCAGCATTTT.

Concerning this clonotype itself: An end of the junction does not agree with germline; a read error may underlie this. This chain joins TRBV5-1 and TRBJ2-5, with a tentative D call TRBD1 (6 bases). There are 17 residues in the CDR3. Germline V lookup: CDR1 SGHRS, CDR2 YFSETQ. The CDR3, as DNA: TGTGCCAGCAGCTTAGGTCTTGGTCAGGGGAAGGAAGAGACCCAGTACTTC. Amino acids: CASSLGLGQGKEETQYF.

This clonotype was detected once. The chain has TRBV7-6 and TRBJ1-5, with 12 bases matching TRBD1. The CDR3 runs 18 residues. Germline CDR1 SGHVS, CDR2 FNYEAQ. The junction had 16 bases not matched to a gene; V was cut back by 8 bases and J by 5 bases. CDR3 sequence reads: CASLAGTGGLSPDQPQHF. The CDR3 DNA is TGTGCCAGCCTCGCCGGGACAGGGGGCTTATCTCCGGATCAGCCCCAGCATTTT. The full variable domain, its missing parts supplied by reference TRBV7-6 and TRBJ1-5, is GAGVSQSPRYKVTKRGQDVALRCDPISGHVSLYWYRQALGQGPEFLTYFNYEAQQDKSGLPNDRFSAERPEGSISTLTIQRTEQRDSAMYRCASLAGTGGLSPDQPQHFGDGTRLSIL.

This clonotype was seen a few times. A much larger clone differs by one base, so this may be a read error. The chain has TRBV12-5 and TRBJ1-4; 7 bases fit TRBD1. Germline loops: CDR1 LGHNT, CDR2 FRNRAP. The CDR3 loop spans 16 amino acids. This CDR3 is CASGFRGTGANEELFF. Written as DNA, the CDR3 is TGTGCTAGTGGTTTTCGGGGAACAGGGGCTAATGAAGAACTGTTTTTT.

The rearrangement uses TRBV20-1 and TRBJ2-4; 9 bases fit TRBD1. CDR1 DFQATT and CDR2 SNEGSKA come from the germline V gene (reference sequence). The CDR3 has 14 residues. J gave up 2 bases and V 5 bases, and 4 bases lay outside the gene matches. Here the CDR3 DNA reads TGCAGTGCTTCGACAGGGGGGACCAAAAACATTCAGTACTTC. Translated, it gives CSASTGGTKNIQYF.

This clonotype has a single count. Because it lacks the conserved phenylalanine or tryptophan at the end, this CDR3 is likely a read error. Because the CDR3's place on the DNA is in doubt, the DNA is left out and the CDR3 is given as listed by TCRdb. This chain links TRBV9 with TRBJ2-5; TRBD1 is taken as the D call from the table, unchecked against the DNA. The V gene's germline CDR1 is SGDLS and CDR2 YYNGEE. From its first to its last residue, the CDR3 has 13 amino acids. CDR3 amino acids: CVSSAVDGGNSHL.

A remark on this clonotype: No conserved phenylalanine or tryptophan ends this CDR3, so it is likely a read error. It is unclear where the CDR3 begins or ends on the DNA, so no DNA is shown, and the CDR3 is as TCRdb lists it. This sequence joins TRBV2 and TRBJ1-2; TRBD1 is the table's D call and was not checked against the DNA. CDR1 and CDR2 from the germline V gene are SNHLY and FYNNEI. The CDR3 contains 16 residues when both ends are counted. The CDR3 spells CASSEHQGKDIRRHFG.

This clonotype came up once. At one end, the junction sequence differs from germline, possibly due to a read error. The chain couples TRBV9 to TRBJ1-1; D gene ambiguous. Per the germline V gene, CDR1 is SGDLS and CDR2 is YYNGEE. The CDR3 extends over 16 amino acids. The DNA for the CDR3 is TGTGTCAGCAGCGTAGGTCAGGAATACGTGAACACTGAAGCTTTCTTT. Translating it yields CVSSVGQEYVNTEAFF.

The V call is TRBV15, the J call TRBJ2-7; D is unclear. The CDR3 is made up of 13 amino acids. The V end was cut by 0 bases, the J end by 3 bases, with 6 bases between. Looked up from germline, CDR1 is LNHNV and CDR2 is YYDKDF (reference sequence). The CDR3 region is CATSRDRSYEQYF. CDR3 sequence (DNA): TGTGCCACCAGCAGAGATCGGAGCTACGAGCAGTACTTC.

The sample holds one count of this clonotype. CDR3 loop: CSASPPLTERYTF. In nucleotides, the CDR3 is TGCAGTGCTAGCCCCCCCCTGACTGAACGCTACACCTTC. The rearrangement links TRBV20-1 to TRBJ1-2; D gene ambiguous. The CDR3 totals 13 residues. Trimming pared 3 bases from V and 9 bases from J, leaving 17 bases between. Per the germline V gene, CDR1 is DFQATT and CDR2 is SNEGSKA (reference sequence).

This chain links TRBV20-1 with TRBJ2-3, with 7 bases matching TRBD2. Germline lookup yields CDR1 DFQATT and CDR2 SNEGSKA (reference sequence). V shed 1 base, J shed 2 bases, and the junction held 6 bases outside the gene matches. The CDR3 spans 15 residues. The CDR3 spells CSARAGGLYTDTQYF. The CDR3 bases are TGCAGTGCTAGAGCGGGAGGCCTCTACACAGATACGCAGTATTTT.

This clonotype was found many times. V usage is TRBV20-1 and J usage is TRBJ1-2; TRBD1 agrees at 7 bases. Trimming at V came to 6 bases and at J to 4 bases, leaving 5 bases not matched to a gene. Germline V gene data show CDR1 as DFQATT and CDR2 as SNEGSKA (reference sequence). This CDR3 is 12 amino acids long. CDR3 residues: CSAMTGIYGYTF. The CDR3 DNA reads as TGCAGTGCCATGACAGGGATCTATGGCTACACCTTC.

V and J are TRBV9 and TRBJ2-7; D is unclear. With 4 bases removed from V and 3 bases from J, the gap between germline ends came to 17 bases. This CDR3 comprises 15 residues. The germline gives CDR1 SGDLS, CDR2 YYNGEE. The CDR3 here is CASSPRGYAYYEQYF. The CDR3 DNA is TGTGCCAGCAGCCCACGCGGATACGCCTACTACGAGCAGTACTTC. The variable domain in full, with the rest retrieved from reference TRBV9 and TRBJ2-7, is DSGVTQTPKHLITATGQRVTLRCSPRSGDLSVYWYQQSLDQGLQFLIQYYNGEERAKGNILERFSAQQFPDLHSELNLSSLELGDSALYFCASSPRGYAYYEQYFGPGTRLTVT.

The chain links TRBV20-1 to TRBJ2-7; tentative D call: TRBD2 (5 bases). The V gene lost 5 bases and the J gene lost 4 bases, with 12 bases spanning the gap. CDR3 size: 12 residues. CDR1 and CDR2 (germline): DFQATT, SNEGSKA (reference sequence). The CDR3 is CSASRRRYEQYF. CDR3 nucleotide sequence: TGCAGTGCTTCTCGGCGGAGGTACGAGCAGTACTTC.

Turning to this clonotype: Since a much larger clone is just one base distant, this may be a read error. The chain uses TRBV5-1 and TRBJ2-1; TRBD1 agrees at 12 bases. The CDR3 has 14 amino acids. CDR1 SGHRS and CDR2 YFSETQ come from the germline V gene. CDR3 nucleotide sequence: TGCGCCAGCGGGGGACAGGGGGCCCCTAATGGGCAGTTCTTC. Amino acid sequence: CASGGQGAPNGQFF.

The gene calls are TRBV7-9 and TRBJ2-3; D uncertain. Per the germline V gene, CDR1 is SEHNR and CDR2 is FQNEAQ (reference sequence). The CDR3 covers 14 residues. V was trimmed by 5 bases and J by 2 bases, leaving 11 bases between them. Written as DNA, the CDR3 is TGTGCCAGCAGCCCGGACCTAGACACAGATACGCAGTATTTT. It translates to CASSPDLDTDTQYF.

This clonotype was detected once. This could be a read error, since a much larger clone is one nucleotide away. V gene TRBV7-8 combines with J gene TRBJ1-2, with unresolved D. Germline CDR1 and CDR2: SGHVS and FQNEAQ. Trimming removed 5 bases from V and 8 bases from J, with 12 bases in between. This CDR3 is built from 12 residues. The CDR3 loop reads CASSRYTGGYTF. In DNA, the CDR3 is TGTGCCAGCAGCCGCTACACCGGAGGCTACACCTTC.

The CDR3 spells CASRNAGGNEPNHYF. In DNA, the CDR3 is TGTGCCAGTAGGAACGCAGGGGGGAATGAACCCAACCATTATTTT. The rearrangement uses TRBV19 and TRBJ1-3; 7 bases match TRBD1. J lost 16 bases, V lost 6 bases, and 21 bases had no gene match. The CDR3 covers 15 residues. Per the germline V gene, CDR1 is LNHDA and CDR2 is SQIVND (reference sequence).